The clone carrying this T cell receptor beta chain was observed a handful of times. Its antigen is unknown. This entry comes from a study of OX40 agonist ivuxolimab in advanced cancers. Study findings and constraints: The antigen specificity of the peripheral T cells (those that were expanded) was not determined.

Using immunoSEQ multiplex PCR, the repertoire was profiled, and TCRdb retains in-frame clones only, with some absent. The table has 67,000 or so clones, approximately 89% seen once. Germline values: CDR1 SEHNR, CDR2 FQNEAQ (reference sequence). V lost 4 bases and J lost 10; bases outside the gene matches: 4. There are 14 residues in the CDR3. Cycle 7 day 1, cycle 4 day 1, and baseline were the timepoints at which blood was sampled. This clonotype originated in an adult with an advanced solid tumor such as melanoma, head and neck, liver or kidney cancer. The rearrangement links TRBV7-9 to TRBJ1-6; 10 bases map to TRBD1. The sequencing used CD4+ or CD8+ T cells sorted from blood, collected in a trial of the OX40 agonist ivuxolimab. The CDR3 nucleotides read TGTGCCAGCAGCTCGGGACAGGGGTCCTCACCCCTCCACTTT. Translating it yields CASSSGQGSSPLHF.